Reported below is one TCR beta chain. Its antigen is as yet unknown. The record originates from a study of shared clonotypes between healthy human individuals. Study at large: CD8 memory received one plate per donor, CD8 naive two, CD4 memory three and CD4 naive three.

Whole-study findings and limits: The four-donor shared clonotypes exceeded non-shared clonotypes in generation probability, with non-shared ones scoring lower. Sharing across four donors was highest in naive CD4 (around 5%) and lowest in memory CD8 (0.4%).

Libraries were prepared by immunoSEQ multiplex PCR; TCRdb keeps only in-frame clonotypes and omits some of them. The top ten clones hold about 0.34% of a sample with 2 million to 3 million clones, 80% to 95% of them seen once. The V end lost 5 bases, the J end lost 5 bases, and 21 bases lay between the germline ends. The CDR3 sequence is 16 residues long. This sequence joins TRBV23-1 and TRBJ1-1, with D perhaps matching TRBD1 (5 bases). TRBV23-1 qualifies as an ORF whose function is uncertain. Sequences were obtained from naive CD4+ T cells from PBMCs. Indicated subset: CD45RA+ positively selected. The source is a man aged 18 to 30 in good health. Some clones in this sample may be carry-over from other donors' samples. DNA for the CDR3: TGCGCCAGCAGTTCCCCAAACAGGCCCCGGGGGACTGAAGCTTTCTTT. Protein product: CASSSPNRPRGTEAFF.